A selection of T cell receptor beta chains follows, all from one sample in a study of blood T cell repertoires in COVID-19. Produced via immunoSEQ multiplex PCR; TCRdb's table is partial and in-frame only. The top ten hold more than 1.5% of the sample, which has about 400,000 clones, about 90% seen once. Sequenced sample: PBMCs or T cells enriched from blood (not recorded which). The receptors were gathered from a man aged 35 to 55 in a cohort exposed to, infected with or recovered from COVID-19 (not recorded which). Both conserved end residues are part of each CDR3. D genes are given only for firm matches. Not all rows give a size; the values are once, few, many and, for expanded clones, a class.

TGTGCCAGCAGTACACAGGGAGAGAATTCACCCCTCCACTTT | CASSTQGENSPLHF | . | TRBJ1-6 | . | TRBV6-5
TGTGCCACGACAAAGGGACAGCGAACCTACGAGCAGTACTTC | CATTKGQRTYEQYF | . | TRBJ2-7 | TRBD1 | TRBV28
TGTGCCAGCAGCCACCCTTTATACCTAGCGGGTACGAACACCGGGGAGCTGTTTTTT | CASSHPLYLAGTNTGELFF | . | TRBJ2-2 | TRBD2 | TRBV7-2
TGCGCCAGCAGTCCTTGGACAGGGGGAATCGGGGAGCTGTTTTTT | CASSPWTGGIGELFF | . | TRBJ2-2 | TRBD1 | TRBV23-1
TGTGCCAGTAGTATTGGCAACGAGCAGTACTTC | CASSIGNEQYF | . | TRBJ2-7 | . | TRBV19
TGTGCCAGCAGTCTCACCTCAGTAAGCTCCTACGAGCAGTACTTC | CASSLTSVSSYEQYF | . | TRBJ2-7 | . | TRBV28
TGTGCCAGCAGTTTAACAGGGGGCACTGGGGCCAACGTCCTGACTTTC | CASSLTGGTGANVLTF | . | TRBJ2-6 | TRBD1 | TRBV6-5
TGTGCCAGCAGCGTCTCCGGGGGTCTAAATGGAAACACCATATATTTT | CASSVSGGLNGNTIYF | . | TRBJ1-3 | . | TRBV9
TGTGCCAGCAGTTCAGGGGGTAATTCACCCCTCCACTTT | CASSSGGNSPLHF | once | TRBJ1-6 | TRBD1 | TRBV2
TGTGCCACCAGTGATGGCGGGAGCGGGGTCGGGGAGCTGTTTTTT | CATSDGGSGVGELFF | . | TRBJ2-2 | TRBD2 | TRBV24-1
TGTGCCAGTAGTAGTCTAGCGGGGATGGACCAAGAGACCCAGTACTTC | CASSSLAGMDQETQYF | . | TRBJ2-5 | TRBD2 | TRBV19
TGCGCCAGCAGCCAAGCGAACTTTAATCAGCCCCAGCATTTT | CASSQANFNQPQHF | once | TRBJ1-5 | . | TRBV4-1
TGCGCCAGCAGCGCCCGGCTAGCGGGAGTCTTATCGGGTAGGAATGAGCAGTTCTTC | CASSARLAGVLSGRNEQFF | . | TRBJ2-1 | TRBD2 | TRBV5-1
TGTGCCAGCAGCCCCCGGACAGGGAAAGAAGCGCAGTATTTT | CASSPRTGKEAQYF | . | TRBJ2-3 | TRBD1 | TRBV7-8
TGTGCCAGCAGCGGACGGAGGGGTGATCCCTACGAGCAGTACTTC | CASSGRRGDPYEQYF | . | TRBJ2-7 | . | TRBV5-5
TGTGCCAGTAGTCGGACTAGCGAGAGCTCCTACGAGCAGTACTTC | CASSRTSESSYEQYF | . | TRBJ2-7 | TRBD2 | TRBV19
TGTGCCAGCAGCGGGTACAGGGGGCCTGGGGCCAACGTCCTGACTTTC | CASSGYRGPGANVLTF | . | TRBJ2-6 | TRBD1 | TRBV7-9
TGTGCCAGCAGTGGGGGGGCTCACTACGAGCAGTACTTC | CASSGGAHYEQYF | . | TRBJ2-7 | . | TRBV3-1/TRBV3-2
TGTGCCAGCAGCCCATCGGGGGAAAAACTGTTTTTT | CASSPSGEKLFF | . | TRBJ1-4 | . | TRBV11-2
TGTGCCAGCAGTACAACCCGGGGAGCGGGACCCTACGAGCAGTACTTC | CASSTTRGAGPYEQYF | . | TRBJ2-7 | TRBD2 | TRBV28
TGCAGCGTGGGTTTGGTAGCGAGCACAGATACGCAGTATTTT | CSVGLVASTDTQYF | . | TRBJ2-3 | . | TRBV29-1
TGTGCCAGCAGAACGACAGGGAACCCCTACAATGAGCAGTTCTTC | CASRTTGNPYNEQFF | . | TRBJ2-1 | TRBD1 | TRBV25-1
TGTGCCAGCAGCGAGCGGACAGGGGTCGGCTACACCTTC | CASSERTGVGYTF | . | TRBJ1-2 | TRBD1 | TRBV9
TGTGCTAGTGGTTCCCACAGGGAAAAACTGTTTTTT | CASGSHREKLFF | few | TRBJ1-4 | . | TRBV12-5
TGCAGCGTAATAAATCCTCTAAGCGAGAGAAGAAGAGATACGCAGTATTTT | CSVINPLSERRRDTQYF | . | TRBJ2-3 | . | TRBV29-1
TGTGCCAGTCTAGACCGGGACAGGGCCCGAGGGAGCTACACCTTC | CASLDRDRARGSYTF | . | TRBJ1-2 | TRBD1 | TRBV19
TGTGCCAGCAGTACCACAGGGGGCGTTAGTCAGCCCCAGCATTTT | CASSTTGGVSQPQHF | . | TRBJ1-5 | TRBD1 | TRBV6-5